Listed here are 27 T cell receptor beta chains from one sample, sequenced in a study of cytomegalovirus exposure and HLA in healthy donors. Both 60 Vbeta primers and 13 Jbeta primers went into the PCR. Data came from immunoSEQ multiplex PCR; TCRdb stores just in-frame clones and leaves some out. The sample records approximately 150,000 clones, about four fifths being singletons. The sample taken for sequencing was PBMCs. These TCRs come from a man aged 30 to 45 in good health and CMV-seronegative.

The rearrangement joins TRBV5-8 to TRBJ2-2, with a tentative D call TRBD1 (6 bases). The CDR3 has 16 amino acids. The germline CDR1 and CDR2 sequences are SGHTS and YDEGEE. Between the trimmed V and J ends, which lost 3 bases and 8 bases, there was a span of 20 bases. CDR3 nucleotides: TGTGCCAGCAGCTACCCGGGACACCAAGGGGTTGGGGAGCTGTTTTTT. Translated, it gives CASSYPGHQGVGELFF.

A note on this clone: A junction end diverges from the germline sequence, so it may reflect a read error. This chain uses TRBV7-9 with TRBJ2-5, with TRBD2 matching over 8 bases. This CDR3 has 18 residues. Germline CDR1 SEHNR, CDR2 FQNEAQ (reference sequence). CDR3 region: CSSSLANRLTSGQETQYF. The CDR3 DNA reads as TGTTCCAGCAGCTTAGCGAATAGGTTAACTAGCGGCCAAGAGACCCAGTACTTC. Full variable domain (remainder filled in from reference TRBV7-9 and TRBJ2-5): DTGVSQNPRHKITKRGQNVTFRCDPISEHNRLYWYRQTLGQGPEFLTYFQNEAQLEKSRLLSDRFSAERPKGSFSTLEIQRTEQGDSAMYLCSSSLANRLTSGQETQYFGPGTRLLVL.

The gene calls are TRBV6-1 and TRBJ1-2, with 7 positions matching TRBD1. CDR1 MNHNS and CDR2 SASEGT come from the germline V gene. The V segment lost 4 bases and the J segment 3 bases; nucleotides outside the gene matches: 11. The CDR3 consists of 16 residues. In DNA form, the CDR3 reads TGTGCCAGCAGTGCCCTCAGGGGGAGGCAACACTATGGCTACACCTTC. Protein: CASSALRGRQHYGYTF.

This clone was detected once. The V and J genes are TRBV19 and TRBJ2-6; no firm D call. The CDR3 runs to 15 residues. V was shortened by 7 bases and J by 2 bases, with 12 bases between the two germline ends. The germline V gene has CDR1 LNHDA and CDR2 SQIVND (reference sequence). CDR3 sequence (DNA): TGTGCCAGTACGGTCAGGCTCACTGGGGCCAACGTCCTGACTTTC. It is translated as CASTVRLTGANVLTF.

The chain combines TRBV7-8 with TRBJ1-3; no firm D call. The germline gives CDR1 SGHVS, CDR2 FQNEAQ. V lost 3 bases, J lost 0 bases, and 9 bases lay in between. CDR3 length: 15 residues. The CDR3 DNA is TGTGCCAGCAGCTTGTCAGGAAACTCTGGAAACACCATATATTTT. This sequence encodes CASSLSGNSGNTIYF.

The chain employs TRBV30 and TRBJ2-5, with D perhaps matching TRBD1 (5 bases). This CDR3 comprises 13 residues. V gave up 3 bases and J gave up 3 bases, with 11 bases separating them. Germline assignment: CDR1 GTSNPN and CDR2 SVGIG (reference sequence). CDR3 protein: CAWSRALKETQYF. The CDR3 DNA is TGTGCCTGGAGCAGGGCACTAAAAGAGACCCAGTACTTC.

The chain joins TRBV11-3 to TRBJ2-1; 11 bases fit TRBD2. The length of the CDR3 is 18 residues. Trimming removed 0 bases from V and 6 bases from J; junction bases left unmatched: 10. From germline, CDR1 is SGHNT and CDR2 YENEEA. The CDR3 sequence is CASSLDRLAGGMGNEQFF. CDR3 coding DNA: TGTGCCAGCAGCTTAGATCGCCTAGCGGGAGGTATGGGCAATGAGCAGTTCTTC.

This clone showed up just a few times. V and J are TRBV19 and TRBJ1-4, with a weak D call TRBD1 (5 bases). CDR1 and CDR2 (germline): LNHDA, SQIVND (reference sequence). The CDR3 sequence is 16 residues long. Trimming took off 1 base at V and 6 bases at J, with 15 bases between the two ends. CDR3 in amino acids: CASSIVRGGEDEKLFF. The CDR3 DNA is TGTGCCAGTAGTATAGTTCGAGGAGGGGAGGATGAAAAACTGTTTTTT. The full variable domain, rest sourced from reference TRBV19 and TRBJ1-4, is DGGITQSPKYLFRKEGQNVTLSCEQNLNHDAMYWYRQDPGQGLRLIYYSQIVNDFQKGDIAEGYSVSREKKESFPLTVTSAQKNPTAFYLCASSIVRGGEDEKLFFGSGTQLSVL.

About this clone itself: Other DNA sequences in this specimen translate into the identical CDR3. This chain links TRBV7-9 with TRBJ1-2; no reliable D call. Germline V gene lookup returns CDR1 SEHNR and CDR2 FQNEAQ (reference sequence). The V gene lost 3 bases and the J gene lost 5 bases, with 10 bases spanning the gap. The CDR3 spans 13 residues. The CDR3 here is CASSLGGGYGYTF. DNA of the CDR3: TGTGCCAGCAGCTTGGGTGGCGGGTATGGCTACACCTTC.

This chain connects TRBV5-1 to TRBJ2-5, with TRBD2 as a possible D gene (6 bases). V was trimmed by 3 bases and J by 1 base, leaving 13 bases between them. This CDR3 has 15 residues. Germline V gives CDR1 SGHRS, CDR2 YFSETQ. The DNA for the CDR3 is TGCGCCAGCAGCTCAATAGCGGAGCTCCAAGAGACCCAGTACTTC. Translated, it gives CASSSIAELQETQYF. The full variable domain, its missing parts supplied by reference TRBV5-1 and TRBJ2-5, is KAGVTQTPRYLIKTRGQQVTLSCSPISGHRSVSWYQQTPGQGLQFLFEYFSETQRNKGNFPGRFSGRQFSNSRSEMNVSTLELGDSALYLCASSSIAELQETQYFGPGTRLLVL.

The table lists this clone with a count of one. V is TRBV19 and J is TRBJ1-2; TRBD1 aligns across 7 bases. Germline CDR1 reads LNHDA; CDR2 reads SQIVND (reference sequence). The V gene end was trimmed by 3 bases and the J gene end by 8 bases; junction bases not matched to a gene: 12. This CDR3 region has 15 residues. CDR3 protein: CASSIVPGGQNGYTF. In DNA form, the CDR3 reads TGTGCCAGTAGTATTGTTCCAGGGGGACAGAACGGCTACACCTTC.

The rearrangement links TRBV20-1 to TRBJ1-2; the D gene is possibly TRBD1 (5 bases). Germline CDR1 DFQATT, CDR2 SNEGSKA (reference sequence). CDR3 size: 11 residues. Between the trimmed V and J ends, which lost 8 bases and 2 bases, there was a span of 9 bases. This chain's CDR3 is CSQGGNYGYTF. The CDR3 DNA sequence: TGCAGTCAGGGAGGGAACTATGGCTACACCTTC.

Concerning this clone itself: Different DNA sequences within this sample yield the same CDR3. This chain uses TRBV14 with TRBJ1-1, with TRBD1 matching 7 bases. CDR3 length equals 14 residues. V dropped 4 bases and J dropped 4; count of bases not matched to a gene: 6. Germline V gene data show CDR1 as SGHDN and CDR2 as FVKESK. The CDR3 loop reads CASSLNRGGTEAFF. The CDR3, as DNA: TGTGCCAGCAGCCTCAACAGGGGAGGCACTGAAGCTTTCTTT.

This rearrangement joins TRBV19 to TRBJ2-1; 10 bases map to TRBD1. There are 15 residues in the CDR3. Trimming at V came to 4 bases and at J to 10 bases, leaving 10 bases not matched to a gene. Germline assignment: CDR1 LNHDA and CDR2 SQIVND (reference sequence). CDR3 sequence reads: CASSRPGQGLMEQFF. The DNA for the CDR3 is TGTGCCAGTAGTAGACCGGGACAGGGGCTCATGGAGCAGTTCTTC.

The gene calls are TRBV21-1 and TRBJ2-7; TRBD2 is taken as the D call from the table, unchecked against the DNA. TRBV21-1 is reported as a pseudogene. This CDR3 spans 17 amino acids. CDR3 sequence reads: CASSRAGVGKERYEQYF. The CDR3 DNA is TGTGCCAGCAGCCGCGCCGGTGTAGGCAAGGAGCGCTACGAGCAGTACTTC.

The V call is TRBV29-1, the J call TRBJ1-2; 7 bases fit TRBD1. The CDR3 has 11 residues. V lost 5 bases to trimming and J lost 8 bases; unmatched junction nucleotides: 5. Germline V gene data show CDR1 as SQVTM and CDR2 as ANQGSEA. CDR3 region: CSVTRQGGYTF. Written as DNA, the CDR3 is TGCAGCGTTACTAGACAGGGAGGCTACACCTTC.

The gene calls are TRBV7-9 and TRBJ2-1; D not resolved. This CDR3 is 12 amino acids long. The germline CDR1 and CDR2 sequences are SEHNR and FQNEAQ (reference sequence). The V gene lost 3 bases and the J gene lost 5 bases, with 5 bases spanning the gap. The CDR3 loop reads CASSFIDNEQFF. The CDR3 DNA reads TGTGCCAGCAGCTTTATAGACAATGAGCAGTTCTTC. The entire variable domain, with the rest obtained from reference TRBV7-9 and TRBJ2-1, is as follows: DTGVSQNPRHKITKRGQNVTFRCDPISEHNRLYWYRQTLGQGPEFLTYFQNEAQLEKSRLLSDRFSAERPKGSFSTLEIQRTEQGDSAMYLCASSFIDNEQFFGPGTRLTVL.

The gene calls are TRBV29-1 and TRBJ1-1, with a possible D match to TRBD1 (5 bases). The CDR3 consists of 11 residues. The ends were cut back, 6 bases at V and 4 bases at J, with 9 bases in the middle. The germline V gene has CDR1 SQVTM and CDR2 ANQGSEA. CDR3 bases: TGCAGCGTCCAGGGCGGCACTGAAGCTTTCTTT. It translates to CSVQGGTEAFF.

The chain has TRBV10-1 and TRBJ2-2; 9 bases are shared with TRBD1. The germline V gene has CDR1 WNHNN and CDR2 SYGVQD (reference sequence). The junction had 14 bases not matched to a gene; V was cut back by 5 bases and J by 7 bases. The CDR3 loop spans 17 amino acids. The CDR3 coding sequence is TGCGCCAGCAGTCCTTACTCTGCCGGGACAGGGCTCGGGGAGCTGTTTTTT. Translation: CASSPYSAGTGLGELFF.

This chain joins TRBV12-5 and TRBJ1-2, with TRBD1 matching over 9 bases. The germline CDR1 and CDR2 sequences are LGHNT and FRNRAP. With V trimmed by 4 bases and J by 8 bases, 8 bases remained unmatched. This CDR3 has 14 amino acids. The chain's CDR3 is CASGSRTGVGGYTF. In DNA, the CDR3 is TGTGCTAGTGGTTCCCGGACAGGGGTTGGAGGCTACACCTTC.

The rearrangement uses TRBV5-1 and TRBJ2-2; D is possibly TRBD1 (6 bases). The CDR3 covers 14 residues. Germline values: CDR1 SGHRS, CDR2 YFSETQ. V lost 4 bases and J lost 4, with 11 bases in between. CDR3 sequence (DNA): TGCGCCAGCAGCACTGGACAGTCCACCGGGGAGCTGTTTTTT. It yields the protein CASSTGQSTGELFF.

The chain carries TRBV6-6 and TRBJ2-5; D possibly corresponds to TRBD2 (5 bases). Matching the DNA end better, TRBJ2-7 makes the J call doubtful. The CDR3 totals 12 residues. CDR1 MNHNY and CDR2 SVGAGI come from the germline V gene (reference sequence). The CDR3 DNA follows: TGTGCCAGCAGTTACGGACTCTACGAGCAGTACTTC. Amino acids: CASSYGLYEQYF.

This clone was detected only a few times. This chain links TRBV10-3 with TRBJ1-3; the D gene is possibly TRBD1 (5 bases). CDR1 and CDR2 from the germline V gene are ENHRY and SYGVKD. Trimming took off 5 bases at V and 0 bases at J, with 11 bases between the two ends. The CDR3 has 15 amino acids. The CDR3 coding sequence is TGTGCCATCAGTCAGGGTTCGAGCTCTGGAAACACCATATATTTT. Its translation is CAISQGSSSGNTIYF.

The chain joins TRBV6-1 to TRBJ2-1; weak D call: TRBD2 (5 bases). CDR3 length equals 14 residues. The V end lost 4 bases, the J end lost 9 bases, and 16 bases lay between the germline ends. Germline values: CDR1 MNHNS, CDR2 SASEGT. CDR3 in amino acids: CASSGPGRVGEQFF. The DNA for the CDR3 is TGTGCCAGCAGTGGGCCGGGAAGGGTAGGTGAGCAGTTCTTC.

The chain is built from TRBV18 and TRBJ1-2; TRBD1 aligns across 8 bases. This CDR3 region has 15 residues. Unmatched junction bases numbered 4, after V lost 2 bases and J lost 2 bases. Germline V lookup: CDR1 KGHSH, CDR2 LQKENI. The CDR3: CASSPAQGANYGYTF. In nucleotides, the CDR3 is TGTGCCAGCTCACCAGCCCAGGGGGCCAACTATGGCTACACCTTC. Filled out from reference TRBV18 and TRBJ1-2, the complete variable domain reads NAGVMQNPRHLVRRRGQEARLRCSPMKGHSHVYWYRQLPEEGLKFMVYLQKENIIDESGMPKERFSAEFPKEGPSILRIQQVVRGDSAAYFCASSPAQGANYGYTFGSGTRLTVV.

This sequence joins TRBV7-9 and TRBJ1-1; D is undetermined. CDR1 and CDR2 from the germline V gene are SEHNR and FQNEAQ (reference sequence). Trimming cost V 3 bases and J 0 bases, with 8 bases left between them. The CDR3 spans 14 residues. CDR3 in DNA: TGTGCCAGCAGCTTTGGCAGTATGAACACTGAAGCTTTCTTT. Translation: CASSFGSMNTEAFF.

The rearrangement uses TRBV4-1 and TRBJ1-4; 9 nucleotides agree with TRBD1. The CDR3 totals 15 residues. Germline CDR1 is MGHRA and CDR2 is YSYEKL. V lost 3 bases and J lost 7; bases outside the gene matches: 6. The chain's CDR3 is CASSQQDRGGEKLFF. The DNA of the CDR3 is TGCGCCAGCAGCCAGCAAGACAGGGGGGGTGAAAAACTGTTTTTT.